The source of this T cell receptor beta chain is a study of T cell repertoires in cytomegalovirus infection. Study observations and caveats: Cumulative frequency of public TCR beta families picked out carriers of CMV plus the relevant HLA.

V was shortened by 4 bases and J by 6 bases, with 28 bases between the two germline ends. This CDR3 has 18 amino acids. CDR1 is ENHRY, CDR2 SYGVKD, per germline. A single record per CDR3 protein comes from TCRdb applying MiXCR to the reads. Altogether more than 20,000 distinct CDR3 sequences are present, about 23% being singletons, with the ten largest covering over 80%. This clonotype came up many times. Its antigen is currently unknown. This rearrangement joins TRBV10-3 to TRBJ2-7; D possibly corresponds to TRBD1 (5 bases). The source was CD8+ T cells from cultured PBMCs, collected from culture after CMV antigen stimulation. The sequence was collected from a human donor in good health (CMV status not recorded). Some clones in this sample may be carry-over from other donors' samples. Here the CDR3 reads CAISGGAGTNGPMGEQYF. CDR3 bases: TGTGCCATCAGTGGGGGCGCAGGCACTAACGGACCGATGGGCGAGCAGTACTTC.